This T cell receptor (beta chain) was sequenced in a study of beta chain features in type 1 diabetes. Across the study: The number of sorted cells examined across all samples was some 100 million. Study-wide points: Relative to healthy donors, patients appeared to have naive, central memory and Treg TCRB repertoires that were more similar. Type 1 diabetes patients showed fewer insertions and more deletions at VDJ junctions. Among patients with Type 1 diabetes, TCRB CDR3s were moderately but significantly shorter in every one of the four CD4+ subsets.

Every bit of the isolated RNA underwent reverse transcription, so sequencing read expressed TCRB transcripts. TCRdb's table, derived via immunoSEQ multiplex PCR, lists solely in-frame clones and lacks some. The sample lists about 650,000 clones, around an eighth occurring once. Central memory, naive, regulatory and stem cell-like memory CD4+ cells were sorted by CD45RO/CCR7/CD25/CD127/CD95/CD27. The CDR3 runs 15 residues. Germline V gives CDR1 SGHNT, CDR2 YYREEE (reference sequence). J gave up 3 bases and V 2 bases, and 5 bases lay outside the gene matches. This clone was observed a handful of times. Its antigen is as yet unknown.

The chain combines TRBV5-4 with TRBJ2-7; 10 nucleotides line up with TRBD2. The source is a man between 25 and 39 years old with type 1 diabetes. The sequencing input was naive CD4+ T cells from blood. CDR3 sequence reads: CASSFSTSGFYEQYF. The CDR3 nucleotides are TGTGCCAGCAGCTTTTCGACTAGCGGGTTCTACGAGCAGTACTTC.